This TCR beta chain appears in the sequencing data of a study of shared clonotypes between healthy human individuals. Study as a whole: For every donor, three CD4 naive, three CD4 memory, two CD8 naive and one CD8 memory plates were used.

The table came from immunoSEQ multiplex PCR; TCRdb's copy has only in-frame clones and leaves some out. Of around 1,100,000 clones in the sample, 60% to 85% were seen once. About this clone itself: Its specificity is unknown.

Findings of the study overall: Memory subsets generally showed smaller estimated richness than naive subsets did. Clonotypes which were not shared had lower generation probabilities than clonotypes that all four donors shared.

Sequenced: memory CD4+ T cells from PBMCs. The subset is: CD45RA-negative fraction. The source is a young man in good health. Some clones in this sample may be carry-over from other donors' samples.

The CDR3 sequence is CASSWTATFSGNTIYF. CDR3 DNA: TGTGCCAGCAGCTGGACAGCTACTTTCTCTGGAAACACCATATATTTT. The rearrangement joins TRBV2 to TRBJ1-3; D might be TRBD1 (6 bases). V was clipped by 6 bases and J by 0 bases, with 15 bases between them. Germline CDR1 SNHLY, CDR2 FYNNEI. The length of the CDR3 is 16 residues.